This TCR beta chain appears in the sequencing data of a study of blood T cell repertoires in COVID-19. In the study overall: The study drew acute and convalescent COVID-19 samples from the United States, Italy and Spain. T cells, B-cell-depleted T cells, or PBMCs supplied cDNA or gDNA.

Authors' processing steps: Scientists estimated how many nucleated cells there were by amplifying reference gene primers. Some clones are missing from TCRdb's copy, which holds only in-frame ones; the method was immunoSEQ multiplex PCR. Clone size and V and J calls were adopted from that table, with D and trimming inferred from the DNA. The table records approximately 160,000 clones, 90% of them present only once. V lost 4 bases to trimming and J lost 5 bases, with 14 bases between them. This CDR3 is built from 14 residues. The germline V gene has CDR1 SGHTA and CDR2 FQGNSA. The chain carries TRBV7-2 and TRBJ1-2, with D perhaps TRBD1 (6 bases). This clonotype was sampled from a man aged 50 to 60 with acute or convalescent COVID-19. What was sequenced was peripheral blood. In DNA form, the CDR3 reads TGTGCCAGCAGCTCCGGAAGCACAGGGTATGGCTACACCTTC. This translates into CASSSGSTGYGYTF. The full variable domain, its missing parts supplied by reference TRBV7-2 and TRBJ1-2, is GAGVSQSPSNKVTEKGKDVELRCDPISGHTALYWYRQSLGQGLEFLIYFQGNSAPDKSGLPSDRFSAERTGGSVSTLTIQRTQQEDSAVYLCASSSGSTGYGYTFGSGTRLTVV.